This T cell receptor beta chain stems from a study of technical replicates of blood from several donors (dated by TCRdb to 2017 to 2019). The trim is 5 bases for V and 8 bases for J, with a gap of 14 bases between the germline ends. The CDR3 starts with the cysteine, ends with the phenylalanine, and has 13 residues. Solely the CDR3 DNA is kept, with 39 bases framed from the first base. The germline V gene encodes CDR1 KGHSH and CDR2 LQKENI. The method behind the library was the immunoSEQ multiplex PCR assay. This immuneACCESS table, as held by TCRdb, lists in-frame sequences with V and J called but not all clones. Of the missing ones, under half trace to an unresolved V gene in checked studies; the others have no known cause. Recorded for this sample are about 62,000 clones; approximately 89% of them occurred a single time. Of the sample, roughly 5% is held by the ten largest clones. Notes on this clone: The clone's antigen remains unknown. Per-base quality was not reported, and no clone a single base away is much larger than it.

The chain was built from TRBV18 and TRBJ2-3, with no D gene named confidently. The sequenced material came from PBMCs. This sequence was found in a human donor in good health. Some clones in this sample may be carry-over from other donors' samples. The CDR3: CASSEAKVFTQYF. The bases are TGTGCCAGCTCAGAGGCCAAGGTCTTTACGCAGTATTTT.